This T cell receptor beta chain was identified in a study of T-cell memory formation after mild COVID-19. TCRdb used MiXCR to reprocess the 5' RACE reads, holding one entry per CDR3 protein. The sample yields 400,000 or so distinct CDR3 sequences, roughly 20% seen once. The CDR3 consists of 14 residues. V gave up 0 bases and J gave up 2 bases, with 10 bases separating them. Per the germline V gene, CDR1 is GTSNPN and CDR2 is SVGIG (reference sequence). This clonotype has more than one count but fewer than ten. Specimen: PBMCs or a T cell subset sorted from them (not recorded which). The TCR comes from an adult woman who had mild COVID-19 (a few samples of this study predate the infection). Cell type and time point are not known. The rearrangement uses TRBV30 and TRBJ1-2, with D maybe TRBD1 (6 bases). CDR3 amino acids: CAWSVGTRNYGYTF. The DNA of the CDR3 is TGTGCCTGGAGTGTCGGGACAAGGAACTATGGCTACACCTTC.